This record looks at one TCR beta chain sequence and its context. This clonotype was seen ten or more times. It has no known antigen specificity. Base quality data are lacking; no much larger clone is found one base away. The junction carries 15 bases between V and J, which are trimmed by 5 bases and 5 bases respectively. CDR1 and CDR2, per the germline V gene, are MNHEY and SVGAGI. Counted from cysteine to phenylalanine, this CDR3 has 14 amino acids. The entry retains the CDR3 DNA only, 42 bases that are in frame from base 1. Ficoll-Paque density gradient centrifugation was the method used to isolate PBMCs. These data are taken from a study of T-cell memory formation after mild COVID-19 (dated by TCRdb to the early 2020s). For context, the study as a whole: Most TCR sequence clusters were specific to one of the two donors. In a couple of donors, T-cell clones that expanded and contracted after mild COVID-19 were tracked by sequencing TCRalpha and TCRbeta repertoires over time. The cohort comprised two young, previously healthy adult volunteers, one female and one male.

The run used an Illumina NovaSeq 6000. TCRalpha and TCRbeta cDNA libraries were constructed by 5'RACE with constant-segment primers, with sample barcodes and unique molecular identifiers being introduced. RNA was extracted from every sample with Trizol reagent. Amplification of the libraries took two PCR steps, and the second step added a second sample barcode plus Illumina TruSeq adapters. Sequencing of libraries was performed on an Illumina NovaSeq with 2 x 150 bp paired-end reads. The authors' pipeline ran thus. With migec v1.2.7, reads were demultiplexed and then collapsed into UMI-guided consensus sequences. With mixcr v2.1.11, UMI consensuses were aligned to TRA and TRB V and J templates and assembled into clonotypes. Clonotypes were classified as expanded or contracted when called significant by both edgeR and NoisET, with noise models trained on biological replicates. For edgeR calls, the cutoffs were a false discovery rate-adjusted p below 0.01 and a log2 fold-change threshold of 1. As an exploratory analysis of dynamics, max-normalized trajectories of the 1000 most abundant clonotypes were examined with PCA combined with hierarchical clustering. Separately sequenced CD4+ and CD8+ repertoires were used to assign a CD4 or CD8 phenotype to each responding clone. The raw public data were reprocessed by TCRdb itself: fastp quality trimming at Q25, MiXCR clonotype calling, in-frame beta chains only. Rows matching on CDR3 protein sequence are summarized as one entry with the most common DNA and genes. The V and J calls reflect TCRdb's pipeline rather than the authors' work. Within this sample are around 140,000 distinct CDR3 sequences, with about 6% of them counted one time only. The ten largest clonotypes hold about 1.9% of the sample.

What the work shows at the level of the full study, not this receptor alone: Clones that contracted from day 15 to 85 showed balanced CD4/CD8 phenotypes, whereas a second wave of clones that expanded from day 15 to 37 leaned towards CD4+. The study included only two mild cases, and larger cohorts that include severe cases with pre-infection samples were judged to be necessary. Contracting CD4+ clones were located mainly in the CM and EM memory subsets, whereas CD8+ clones were found to be enriched in EMRA. SARS-CoV-2 specificity was not confirmed for the second-wave clones peaking on day 37. Some responding clones were detected in pre-infection memory, suggesting pre-existing cross-reactive memory T cells joined the SARS-CoV-2 response.

The rearrangement combines TRBV6-5 with TRBJ2-5; TRBD1 might be the D gene, on 6 matching bases. Sequenced sample: PBMCs or a T cell subset sorted from them (not recorded which). This TCR derives from an adult woman who had mild COVID-19 (a few samples of this study predate the infection). The sample titles of this study are shuffled in the database, so cell type and time point are left out; the donor was told from shared clones. The DNA reads as follows: TGTGCCAGCAGTCAACAACAGGGTAGGGAGACCCAGTACTTC. It is translated as CASSQQQGRETQYF.